These 12 T cell receptor beta chains originate from one sample sequenced in a study of cytotoxic CD8 clonotypes in ibrutinib-treated CLL. Sequencing was performed with immunoSEQ multiplex PCR; in TCRdb, only in-frame clones are kept and a portion is missing. The sample lists about 50,000 clones, around 68% occurring once. The source was PBMCs, collected after 12 months of ibrutinib treatment. The origin of the receptors is a human donor with chronic lymphocytic leukemia.

This chain's CDR3 is CAPNRDRGGEQYF. DNA for the CDR3: TGTGCCCCAAACCGGGACAGGGGCGGCGAGCAGTACTTC. This chain links TRBV21-1 with TRBJ2-7; TRBD1, the table's D call, was not compared with the DNA. TRBV21-1 constitutes a pseudogene. There are 13 residues in the CDR3.

CDR3 in DNA: TGTGCCAGCAGCTTTTTCCGGGGGCACTCTGGAAACACCATATATTTT. Amino acids: CASSFFRGHSGNTIYF. This chain uses TRBV5-6 with TRBJ1-3; a weak D match, TRBD1 (6 bases). Per the germline V gene, CDR1 is SGHDT and CDR2 is YYEEEE. The CDR3 is made up of 16 amino acids. Trimming left V 2 bases short and J 0 bases short, with 12 bases between.

This clone has only one observation. The chain combines TRBV11-3 with TRBJ2-3, with 8 nucleotides matching TRBD2. Germline V lookup: CDR1 SGHNT, CDR2 YENEEA. The CDR3 contains 13 residues. J was trimmed by 5 bases and V by 6 bases; bases with no gene match: 4. The CDR3 protein is CASSSSGRDTQYF. The DNA for the CDR3 is TGTGCCAGCAGTTCGAGCGGGAGAGATACGCAGTATTTT.

As regards this clone: A read error may explain this, as a much larger clone is one base away. The chain is built from TRBV2 and TRBJ2-1; 11 nucleotides match TRBD2. The junction had 1 base not matched to a gene; V was cut back by 6 bases and J by 0 bases. Germline V lookup: CDR1 SNHLY, CDR2 FYNNEI. The CDR3 consists of 15 residues. The CDR3 region is CASSTSGSSYNEQFF. The CDR3 DNA is TGTGCCAGCAGCACTAGCGGGAGCTCCTACAATGAGCAGTTCTTC.

The chain has TRBV5-5 and TRBJ1-3; possible D gene TRBD1, 5 bases. This CDR3 is built from 18 residues. V dropped 0 bases and J dropped 0 bases, with 16 bases sitting between them. Germline V gives CDR1 SGHKS, CDR2 YYEKEE (reference sequence). CDR3 amino acids: CASSLGPVGTDSGNTIYF. In nucleotides, the CDR3 is TGTGCCAGCAGCTTGGGGCCGGTTGGGACGGACTCTGGAAACACCATATATTTT.

This clone was observed a handful of times. The rearrangement uses TRBV9 and TRBJ2-7; 7 nucleotides align to TRBD1. This CDR3 is 15 amino acids long. Germline values: CDR1 SGDLS, CDR2 YYNGEE. V lost 4 bases, J lost 2 bases, and 9 bases stayed unmatched. CDR3 amino acids: CASSPRWDSTYEQYF. CDR3 sequence (DNA): TGTGCCAGCAGCCCCCGCTGGGACAGTACCTACGAGCAGTACTTC.

The V call is TRBV18, the J call TRBJ2-7, with 7 bases matching TRBD1. The length of the CDR3 is 15 residues. J gave up 4 bases and V 3 bases, and 9 bases lay outside the gene matches. Germline CDR1 and CDR2: KGHSH and LQKENI. CDR3 loop: CASSPLTGNVYEQYF. CDR3 in DNA: TGTGCCAGCTCACCCTTGACAGGGAATGTGTACGAGCAGTACTTC.

This CDR3 reads CASSVGEGTGLSYEQYF. CDR3 coding DNA: TGTGCCAGCAGCGTAGGTGAGGGGACAGGGTTATCCTACGAGCAGTACTTC. The J gene is TRBJ2-7, the V gene TRBV9; 9 nucleotides agree with TRBD1. Trimming cost V 0 bases and J 1 base; bases outside gene matches: 8. Per the germline V gene, CDR1 is SGDLS and CDR2 is YYNGEE. The CDR3 is made up of 17 amino acids. Filled out from reference TRBV9 and TRBJ2-7, the complete variable domain reads DSGVTQTPKHLITATGQRVTLRCSPRSGDLSVYWYQQSLDQGLQFLIQYYNGEERAKGNILERFSAQQFPDLHSELNLSSLELGDSALYFCASSVGEGTGLSYEQYFGPGTRLTVT.

This chain connects TRBV6-1 to TRBJ2-7; 7 nucleotides align to TRBD1. In germline, CDR1 is MNHNS, CDR2 SASEGT. V trimming: 7 bases; J trimming: 6 bases; junction bases outside the gene matches: 9. The CDR3 is 13 amino acids. CDR3 sequence: CASNPTGYGEQYF. The DNA for the CDR3 is TGTGCCAGCAACCCGACAGGGTATGGCGAGCAGTACTTC.

The CDR3 here is CASSGGERKAFF. In DNA form, the CDR3 reads TGTGCCAGTAGTGGGGGGGAAAGAAAAGCTTTCTTT. The genes are TRBV19 and TRBJ1-1; D is perhaps TRBD1 (5 bases). The V end lost 5 bases, the J end lost 9 bases, and 13 bases lay between the germline ends. Germline V gives CDR1 LNHDA, CDR2 SQIVND (reference sequence). CDR3 length: 12 residues. Using reference TRBV19 and TRBJ1-1 for the parts outside the CDR3, the full variable domain is DGGITQSPKYLFRKEGQNVTLSCEQNLNHDAMYWYRQDPGQGLRLIYYSQIVNDFQKGDIAEGYSVSREKKESFPLTVTSAQKNPTAFYLCASSGGERKAFFGQGTRLTVV.

A few counts support this clone. V and J are TRBV28 and TRBJ1-2; 8 bases match TRBD1. The CDR3 covers 15 residues. V was pared by 3 bases and J by 5 bases, with 8 bases of the junction left unmatched. The germline gives CDR1 MDHEN, CDR2 SYDVKM. CDR3 protein: CASSFGQGAMYGYTF. For the CDR3, the DNA is TGTGCCAGCAGTTTTGGGCAGGGGGCTATGTATGGCTACACCTTC.

In this sample, this clone turned up a few times. The V and J genes are TRBV5-1 and TRBJ2-5, with TRBD1 matching 7 bases. J was trimmed by 5 bases and V by 6 bases; bases with no gene match: 13. Germline loops: CDR1 SGHRS, CDR2 YFSETQ. This CDR3 is built from 15 residues. CDR3 nucleotide sequence: TGCGCCAGCACCGGAGCAGGGACAGTCGGGGAGACCCAGTACTTC. Its translation: CASTGAGTVGETQYF.